Listed below are T cell receptor beta chains from one sample, sequenced in a study of CD8 T cells in Susac syndrome. Via MiXCR, TCRdb re-called the immunoSEQ multiplex PCR reads, giving one row per CDR3 protein. The table records approximately 220,000 distinct CDR3 sequences, more than 85% of them present only once. Material for sequencing was CD8+ T cells from PBMCs. These receptors all stem from a human donor with multiple sclerosis. CDR3s include the opening cysteine and the closing phenylalanine or tryptophan. The D gene is left open where the match is weak. Not all rows give a size; the values are once, few, many and, for expanded clones, a class.

clone_size j_call v_call d_call cdr3_aa cdr3_nt
. TRBJ2-1 TRBV20-1 . CSARSADSPAHEQFF TGCAGTGCAAGAAGTGCGGATTCCCCGGCCCATGAGCAGTTCTTC
. TRBJ2-1 TRBV5-6 . CASRGRGEQFF TGTGCCAGCAGGGGTCGGGGTGAGCAGTTCTTC
. TRBJ2-7 TRBV6-6 TRBD2 CASSGLAGYEQYF TGTGCCAGCTCGGGACTAGCGGGGTACGAGCAGTACTTC
. TRBJ2-2 TRBV12-3/TRBV12-4 . CAINLEGGELFF TGTGCCATCAACTTGGAGGGCGGGGAGCTGTTTTTT
. TRBJ2-1 TRBV4-1 . CASSQDRGGYFNEQFF TGCGCCAGCAGCCAAGATAGGGGGGGTTATTTCAATGAGCAGTTCTTC
. TRBJ2-2 TRBV4-1 . CASSPTSGLPTGELFF TGCGCCAGCAGCCCTACCTCCGGACTTCCCACCGGGGAGCTGTTTTTT
. TRBJ2-7 TRBV4-2 TRBD1 CASSHPDRESEQYF TGTGCCAGCAGCCACCCGGACAGGGAGAGCGAGCAGTACTTC
. TRBJ1-3 TRBV4-2 . CASSSPTSSGNTIYF TGTGCCAGCAGCTCACCAACGAGCTCTGGAAACACCATATATTTT
. TRBJ1-2 TRBV6-5 . CASSYGRGGTNYGYTF TGTGCCAGCAGTTACGGCAGGGGAGGGACTAACTATGGCTACACCTTC
. TRBJ1-2 TRBV7-9 . CASSGRTDGYTF TGTGCCAGCAGCGGCCGGACAGATGGCTACACCTTC
. TRBJ2-1 TRBV7-8 . CASSTRLPNEQFF TGTGCCAGCAGCACCAGACTGCCCAATGAGCAGTTCTTC
once TRBJ1-2 TRBV29-1 . CSVQFYGGAYGYTF TGCAGCGTTCAGTTTTATGGGGGCGCCTATGGCTACACCTTC
. TRBJ2-3 TRBV30 . CAWSVNSITDTQYF TGTGCCTGGAGTGTCAACAGTATCACAGATACGCAGTATTTT
. TRBJ2-1 TRBV21-1 . CASSMGTVNEQFF TGTGCCAGCAGCATGGGGACTGTCAATGAGCAGTTCTTC
once TRBJ2-5 TRBV7-9 . CASSLMKRAQETQYF TGTGCCAGCAGCTTAATGAAGAGGGCTCAAGAGACCCAGTACTTC
. TRBJ1-2 TRBV7-9 TRBD1 CASSLIPGTGGFGYTF TGTGCCAGCAGCTTAATACCCGGGACAGGGGGCTTTGGCTACACCTTC
. TRBJ2-5 TRBV9 TRBD1 CASSLGGTGVETQYF TGTGCCAGCAGCCTCGGGGGGACAGGGGTGGAGACCCAGTACTTC